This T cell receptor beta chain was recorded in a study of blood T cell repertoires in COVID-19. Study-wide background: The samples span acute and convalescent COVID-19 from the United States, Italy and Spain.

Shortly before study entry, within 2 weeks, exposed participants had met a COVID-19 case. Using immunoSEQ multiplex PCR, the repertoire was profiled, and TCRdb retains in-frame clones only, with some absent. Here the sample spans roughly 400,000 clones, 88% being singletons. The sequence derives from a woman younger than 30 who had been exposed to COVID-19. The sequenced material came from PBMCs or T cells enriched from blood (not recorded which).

The CDR3 DNA sequence: TGTGCCAGCAGCTTAGGGTCCAGGAAAGAGACCCAGTACTTC. The encoded protein is CASSLGSRKETQYF. J is TRBJ2-5 and V is TRBV7-2; the D is unclear. The ends were cut back, 1 base at V and 3 bases at J, with 9 bases in the middle. CDR1 and CDR2 from the germline V gene are SGHTA and FQGNSA. The CDR3 runs to 14 residues.